Sequencing of this TCR beta chain was carried out in a study of blood T cell repertoires in COVID-19. Whole-study context: Samples representing acute and convalescent COVID-19 were sourced from the United States, Italy and Spain. Nucleic acid was either cDNA or gDNA, and it came from T cells, B-cell-depleted T cells, or PBMCs.

As handled by the study authors: Using reference gene primer amplification, nucleated cell counts were estimated. Here immunoSEQ multiplex PCR was the method, and the copy in TCRdb shows in-frame clones only, minus some. V, J and clone size are those of that table, while D and trimming were read from the DNA. Among about 210,000 clones listed, 84% were seen once. The CDR3 runs to 15 residues. The V segment lost 5 bases and the J segment 2 bases; nucleotides outside the gene matches: 8. Germline-derived CDR1 and CDR2 are SEHNR and FQNEAQ (reference sequence). V gene TRBV7-9 combines with J gene TRBJ1-1; 7 bases fit TRBD1. This receptor was identified in a woman between 45 and 60 years old with active or convalescent COVID-19. Sequencing used peripheral blood. The CDR3 nucleotides are TGTGCCAGCAGCCCCCAGGGACAGATCAACACTGAAGCTTTCTTT. It specifies CASSPQGQINTEAFF.